A selection of T cell receptor beta chains follows, all from one sample in a study of cytomegalovirus exposure and HLA in healthy donors. Some clones are missing from TCRdb's copy, which holds only in-frame ones; the method was immunoSEQ multiplex PCR. The table has 150,000 or so clones, roughly 79% seen once; the top ten hold over 2.5%. Sequencing was carried out using PBMCs. These receptors all stem from a man aged 18 to 35 in good health and CMV-seronegative. Each CDR3 is given with its conserved first and last residue. D genes are given only for firm matches. Rows give clone size only sometimes, using once, few, many, or a class for an expanded clone.

>-|TRBJ1-2|TRBV7-9|TRBD1
CASSPRTGLLSNYGYTF
TGTGCCAGCAGCCCAAGGACAGGGCTACTTTCTAACTATGGCTACACCTTC
>once|TRBJ2-1|TRBV4-2|-
CASSQELEIMNEQFF
TGTGCCAGCAGCCAAGAACTAGAGATTATGAATGAGCAGTTCTTC
>-|TRBJ2-2|TRBV7-2|TRBD2
CASSRASGGAVELFF
TGTGCCAGCAGCCGAGCTAGCGGGGGGGCTGTGGAGCTGTTTTTT
>-|TRBJ1-6|TRBV11-2|TRBD1
CASSDREGNSPLHF
TGTGCCAGCAGTGACAGGGAAGGTAATTCACCCCTCCACTTT
>-|TRBJ2-1|TRBV6-4|TRBD2
CASSDSSGGAPNEQFF
TGTGCCAGCAGTGACTCAAGCGGGGGGGCCCCCAATGAGCAGTTCTTC
>-|TRBJ1-5|TRBV7-2|-
CASSLVGRGRVNQPQHF
TGTGCCAGCAGCTTAGTAGGGCGAGGGAGGGTCAATCAGCCCCAGCATTTT
>-|TRBJ1-1|TRBV5-1|TRBD1
CASSLGTGGTEAFF
TGCGCCAGCAGCTTGGGGACAGGGGGCACTGAAGCTTTCTTT
>-|TRBJ1-3|TRBV23-1|-
CASSQSKLRSGNTIYF
TGCGCCAGCAGTCAATCGAAGCTTCGGTCTGGAAACACCATATATTTT
>-|TRBJ1-6|TRBV18|-
CASSPGGLDSPLHF
TGTGCCAGCTCACCAGGCGGTTTGGATTCACCCCTCCACTTT
>-|TRBJ1-1|TRBV30|-
CAWSVPRDQGLRAFF
TGTGCCTGGAGTGTACCCCGCGACCAGGGCTTGAGGGCTTTCTTT
>-|TRBJ1-1|TRBV5-1|-
CASSLGLGARTEAFF
TGCGCCAGCAGCTTGGGGTTGGGGGCGAGGACTGAAGCTTTCTTT
>-|TRBJ1-2|TRBV5-1|TRBD1
CASSWDRGDGYTF
TGCGCCAGCAGCTGGGACAGGGGGGATGGCTACACCTTC
>once|TRBJ1-1|TRBV7-2|-
CASIRGGDTEAFF
TGTGCCAGCATCAGAGGGGGGGACACTGAAGCTTTCTTT
>-|TRBJ1-2|TRBV5-1|-
CASSLEDGGGYTF
TGCGCCAGCAGCTTGGAGGACGGGGGGGGCTACACCTTC
>-|TRBJ1-3|TRBV9|-
CASSVGGPGGNTIYF
TGTGCCAGCAGCGTAGGGGGGCCAGGTGGAAACACCATATATTTT
>-|TRBJ1-5|TRBV2|TRBD1
CASSRTGGQPQHF
TGTGCCAGCAGTAGGACAGGGGGTCAGCCCCAGCATTTT
>-|TRBJ2-3|TRBV9|-
CASSVGNTDTQYF
TGTGCCAGCAGCGTGGGCAACACAGATACGCAGTATTTT
>few|TRBJ1-5|TRBV4-2|-
CASSQGGGIGNQPQHF
TGTGCCAGCAGCCAAGGGGGGGGAATAGGCAATCAGCCCCAGCATTTT
>-|TRBJ2-2|TRBV6-1|-
CASSKRQGGTGELFF
TGTGCCAGCAGTAAAAGACAGGGAGGCACCGGGGAGCTGTTTTTT
>-|TRBJ1-1|TRBV11-2|TRBD1
CASSLLDRGNTEAFF
TGTGCCAGCAGCTTACTGGACAGGGGGAACACTGAAGCTTTCTTT
>-|TRBJ2-4|TRBV18|TRBD1
CASSPQGQRAKNIQYF
TGTGCCAGCTCTCCACAGGGGCAGAGAGCCAAAAACATTCAGTACTTC
>-|TRBJ1-3|TRBV6-5|-
CASSYRGAPGNTIYF
TGTGCCAGCAGTTACCGGGGGGCGCCTGGAAACACCATATATTTT
>-|TRBJ1-5|TRBV5-5|TRBD1
CASNLGQGSNQPQHF
TGTGCCAGCAACCTGGGACAGGGATCCAATCAGCCCCAGCATTTT
>few|TRBJ1-1|TRBV27|-
CASSLSRGMNTEAFF
TGTGCCAGCAGTTTATCCAGGGGTATGAACACTGAAGCTTTCTTT
>-|TRBJ2-3|TRBV7-2|-
CASSLLYTQYF
TGTGCCAGCAGCTTATTATATACGCAGTATTTT
>-|TRBJ2-3|TRBV6-6|-
CASSPTGNSDTQYF
TGTGCCAGCAGCCCTACAGGGAATTCAGATACGCAGTATTTT
>-|TRBJ1-1|TRBV5-1|-
CASSAIWTGGTEAFF
TGCGCCAGCAGCGCAATATGGACCGGGGGCACTGAAGCTTTCTTT